Listed below are T cell receptor beta chains from one sample, sequenced in a study of cytomegalovirus exposure and HLA in healthy donors. Assay used: immunoSEQ multiplex PCR; TCRdb lists only in-frame clones, some missing. The data hold 100,000 to 150,000 clones, with approximately 80% observed a single time. Sequencing was carried out using PBMCs. The receptor source for this set is a man between 45 and 60 years old in good health and CMV-seronegative. CDR3s include the opening cysteine and the closing phenylalanine or tryptophan. The D gene is left open where the match is weak. Clone size is not always given. Where it is, it says once, few, many or a class for expanded clones.

TRBJ1-2,.,TRBV5-4,.,TGTGCCAGCAGCTTAGTGAGAGATAGTGGTGGCTACACCTTC,CASSLVRDSGGYTF
TRBJ1-2,.,TRBV7-2,.,TGTGCCAGCAGCTTAGCTCGGGGATTCGGGTACTATGGCTACACCTTC,CASSLARGFGYYGYTF
TRBJ1-2,.,TRBV6-5,.,TGTGCCAGCACAGCCCTGGGACATGAGGGCTACACCTTC,CASTALGHEGYTF
TRBJ1-2,.,TRBV19,.,TGTGCCAGTAGTATGGGCAGGGCGGACTATGGCTACACCTTC,CASSMGRADYGYTF
TRBJ2-7,once,TRBV28,TRBD1,TGTGCCAGCAGTTTATTTGGCAGGGGGCTTGGGGAGCAGTACTTC,CASSLFGRGLGEQYF
TRBJ2-1,once,TRBV7-9,.,TGTGCCAGCAGCTTAGTTCAGGGGGAGGTCAATGAGCAGTTCTTC,CASSLVQGEVNEQFF
TRBJ1-6,.,TRBV11-2,TRBD1,TGTGCCAGCAGCCCTTCGCCTCGACAGGGGTCCTATAATTCACCCCTCCACTTT,CASSPSPRQGSYNSPLHF
TRBJ1-3,.,TRBV7-8,.,TGTGCCAGCAGCTTAGACAGGGTTCTCTCTCGGAACACCATATATTTT,CASSLDRVLSRNTIYF
TRBJ2-1,.,TRBV2,.,TGTGCCAGCAGCCCACTGGCGGGGAGACCCAATGAGCAGTTCTTC,CASSPLAGRPNEQFF
TRBJ2-3,.,TRBV10-1,.,TGCGCCAGCAGTGAAATCAGGAACACAGATACGCAGTATTTT,CASSEIRNTDTQYF
TRBJ1-1,once,TRBV5-1,TRBD1,TGCGCCAGCAGCGTCGGGACAGGGGAAAATACTGAAGCTTTCTTT,CASSVGTGENTEAFF
TRBJ1-5,.,TRBV5-6,.,TGTGCCAGCAGCTTGGTAGCGGGGGAGCCCCAGCATTTT,CASSLVAGEPQHF
TRBJ1-4,.,TRBV7-8,.,TGTGCCAGCACGGGGGACGGGGGTCAAAAACTGTTTTTT,CASTGDGGQKLFF
TRBJ1-2,.,TRBV27,.,TGTGCCAGCAGTCTCGGGGGGCGGGCTAACTATGGCTACACCTTC,CASSLGGRANYGYTF
TRBJ1-4,.,TRBV2,.,TGTGCCATCCGCATAGATGCAACTAATGAAAAACTGTTTTTT,CAIRIDATNEKLFF
TRBJ1-6,.,TRBV4-1,.,TGCGCCAGCAGCCAAGTACCCCCACCAGGGCCAAATAATTCACCCCTCCACTTT,CASSQVPPPGPNNSPLHF
TRBJ1-2,.,TRBV5-4,.,TGTGCCAGCAAGGTGGGGGAGGTTAACTATGGCTACACCTTC,CASKVGEVNYGYTF
TRBJ1-1,.,TRBV5-1,TRBD1,TGCGCCAGCAGCTTGGTTGAGGGGGCAGCTTTCTTT,CASSLVEGAAFF
TRBJ1-4,.,TRBV5-6,TRBD1,TGTGCCAGCAGCCTGGGACAGTATAATGAAAAACTGTTTTTT,CASSLGQYNEKLFF
TRBJ1-4,.,TRBV11-2,.,TGTGCCAGCAGCTTTACCCGGGATGAAAAACTGTTTTTT,CASSFTRDEKLFF